This T cell receptor beta chain emerged from a study of human T cells and chemical hapten exposure (dated by TCRdb to the early 2020s). About the full investigation: For sensitization, 2% DPC in acetone was applied to an approximately 2 cm by approximately 2 cm area of upper inner arm skin. Libraries were pooled for sequencing, and per-sample TCR yields varied mainly because of small differences in library volumes within the pool. The study tracked peripheral blood TCR repertoire changes in vivo during primary and secondary sensitization to the hapten diphenylcyclopropenone (DPC) in alopecia patients. Blood samples were taken from patients before sensitization (week 0) and at 2, 6 and about 24 weeks after DPC sensitization. Blood for TCR sequencing was provided by twenty-nine alopecia patients at one to four time points (pre-sensitization, 2, 6 and 24 weeks). Throughout the study period of around 24 weeks, patients also received therapeutic DPC doses to the scalp every week. Patch tests used Finn chambers with 0.01% DPC on the upper back, scored after 6 days by International Contact Dermatitis Research Group standards. Alopecia areata with under or over 50% scalp involvement, alopecia totalis and alopecia universalis were represented in the patient cohort, which was mostly female. The full study reports these points: DPC sensitization did not change the number of TCRs with a frequency above 1 in 1000, and there was no evidence of changes in global repertoire structure. After repeated subsampling, changes were observed in the strength of the expansion versus patch-test correlation and in the threshold at which the correlation became significant. Expanded TCRs formed significantly more large CDR3 similarity clusters than pre-sensitization or healthy control sets, consistent with antigen-driven responses. The number of PT1 expanded TCRs positively correlated with patch test score, significant at thresholds 8, 16 and 32 but not 4. Alopecia, a presumed autoimmune disease, was present in all patients, so the immune response of the patients might differ from that of healthy individuals.

Libraries came from RACE. Sequencing relied on a NextSeq 500. Library preparation attached unique molecular identifiers to individual cDNA molecules for quantitative, reproducible TCR counting. For every blood RNA sample, sequencing covered both the TCR alpha and TCR beta chains. In the paper's pipeline: Samples had a median of roughly 99,000 TCRs, with a range from roughly 20,000 to 690,600. V, J and CDR3 annotation of the TCR reads was carried out using the Decombinator software suite. For the PS versus PT1 abundance plots, all samples were subsampled to the same number of TCRs (28,000). TCRs were defined as expanded if absent before sensitization and observed at least eight times at the 2-week time point. The public reads were quality trimmed at Q25 with fastp and then assembled into clones with MiXCR by TCRdb, keeping productive beta chains. Every entry covers one CDR3 protein and lists the most common genes and DNA from its rows. In this record, the V and J calls reflect TCRdb's handling and not the investigators' own analysis. The sample table shows 85,000 to 100,000 distinct CDR3 sequences, and approximately 13% are seen once. Together, the top ten hold roughly 2.1% of the sample.

This clonotype was seen a handful of times. Its antigen is not yet known. The germline gene is not matched at one end of the junction; a read error may be the cause. Taken from cysteine to phenylalanine, the CDR3 has 11 residues. The DNA shown is the 33-base CDR3, in frame from base 1. As encoded in the germline V gene, CDR1 is SGHTS while CDR2 is YDEGEE. What this sample's time point label stands for: patch test 1, 2 weeks after DPC sensitization. The treatment or condition label, as the study defines it: therapeutic diphenylcyclopropenone sensitization with weekly scalp DPC. Blood at each patch-test visit was drawn before the patch test was applied. Eligible patients were aged 18 to 70, diagnosed with alopecia, deemed suitable for DPC therapy, and excluded if pregnant. Total RNA was extracted from unfractionated whole blood collected in Tempus Blood RNA tubes.

The rearranged segments are TRBV5-8 and TRBJ1-2, with TRBD1 perhaps the D gene, on 6 matching bases. The TCR originated in a woman between 40 and 50 years old with alopecia areata. Some clones in this sample may be carry-over from other donors' samples. The material was whole blood, obtained in connection with sensitization to the hapten diphenylcyclopropenone (DPC). The CDR3 is CASSLDRVPLF. The DNA sequence follows: TGTGCCAGCAGCTTGGACAGGGTCCCCCTCTTC.